This TCR beta chain comes out of a study of shared clonotypes between healthy human individuals. Study summary: Each donor had three CD4 naive, three CD4 memory, two CD8 naive and one CD8 memory plate. Study-wide results and caveats: Sequencing depth was expected to influence donor clonotype sharing.

Clones were sequenced by immunoSEQ multiplex PCR, and TCRdb holds only the in-frame ones, with some missing. The sample lists about 610,000 clones; about 96% were seen once. The germline V gene encodes CDR1 GTSNPN and CDR2 SVGIG (reference sequence). After removal of 3 bases from V and 0 bases from J, the junction contained 6 bases not matched to a gene. This CDR3 region has 16 residues. This clone was seen only once. Its antigen is unidentified. The naive CD8 population came from CD45RO-negative cells selected for CCR7, without terminally differentiated effector memory CD45RA+ cells. The clonotype was recovered from a woman between 25 and 40 years old in good health. The chain employs TRBV30 and TRBJ2-1, with 9 bases lining up with TRBD2. The sequencing sample was made of naive CD8+ T cells sorted from blood. The CDR3 bases are TGTGCCTGGAGGGCTAGCGGGATATCCTCCTACAATGAGCAGTTCTTC. As protein: CAWRASGISSYNEQFF.